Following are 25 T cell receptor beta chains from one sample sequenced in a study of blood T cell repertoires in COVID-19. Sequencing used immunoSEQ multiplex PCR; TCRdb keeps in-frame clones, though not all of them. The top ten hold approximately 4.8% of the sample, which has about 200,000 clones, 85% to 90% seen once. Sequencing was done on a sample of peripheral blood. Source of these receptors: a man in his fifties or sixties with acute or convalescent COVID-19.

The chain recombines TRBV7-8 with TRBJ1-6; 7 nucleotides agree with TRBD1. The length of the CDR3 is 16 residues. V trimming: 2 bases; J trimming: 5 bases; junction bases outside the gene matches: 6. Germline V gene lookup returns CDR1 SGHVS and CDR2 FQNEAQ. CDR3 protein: CASSLKGQPDNSPLHF. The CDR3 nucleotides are TGTGCCAGCAGCTTAAAGGGACAGCCCGATAATTCACCCCTCCACTTT.

CDR3 nucleotides: TGTGCCTGGAGTGTAGCCCCTCGCAGTTCAGGCAAGCCCCAGCATTTT. Its protein is CAWSVAPRSSGKPQHF. J is TRBJ1-5 and V is TRBV30; D unresolved. Deletions cut 0 bases from V and 8 bases from J, with 20 bases between. CDR1 is GTSNPN, CDR2 SVGIG, per germline (reference sequence). The CDR3 covers 16 residues.

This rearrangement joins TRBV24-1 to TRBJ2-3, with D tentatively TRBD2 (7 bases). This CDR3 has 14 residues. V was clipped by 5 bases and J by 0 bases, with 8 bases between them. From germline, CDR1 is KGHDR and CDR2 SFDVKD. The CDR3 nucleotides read TGTGCCACCAGTGGGGGGGGCAGCACAGATACGCAGTATTTT. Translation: CATSGGGSTDTQYF.

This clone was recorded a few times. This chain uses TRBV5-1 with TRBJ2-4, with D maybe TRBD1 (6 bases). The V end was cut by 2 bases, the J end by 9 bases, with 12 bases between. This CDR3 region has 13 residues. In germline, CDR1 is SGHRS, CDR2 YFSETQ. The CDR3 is CASSFEGESIQYF. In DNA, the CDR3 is TGCGCCAGCAGCTTTGAGGGGGAGAGCATTCAGTACTTC.

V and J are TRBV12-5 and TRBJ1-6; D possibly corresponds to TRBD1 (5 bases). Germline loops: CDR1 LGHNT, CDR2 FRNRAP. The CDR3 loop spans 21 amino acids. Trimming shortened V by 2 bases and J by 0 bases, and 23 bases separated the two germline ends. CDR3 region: CASGLFLLGQRRSSYNSPLHF. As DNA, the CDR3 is TGTGCTAGTGGTTTGTTCCTCCTGGGGCAGCGCAGGAGCTCCTATAATTCACCCCTCCACTTT.

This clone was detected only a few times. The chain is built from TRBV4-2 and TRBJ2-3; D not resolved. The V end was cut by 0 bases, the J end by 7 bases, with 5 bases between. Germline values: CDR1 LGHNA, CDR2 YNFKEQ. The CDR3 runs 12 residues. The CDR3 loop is CASSQESYTQYF. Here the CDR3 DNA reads TGTGCCAGCAGCCAAGAATCATATACGCAGTATTTT.

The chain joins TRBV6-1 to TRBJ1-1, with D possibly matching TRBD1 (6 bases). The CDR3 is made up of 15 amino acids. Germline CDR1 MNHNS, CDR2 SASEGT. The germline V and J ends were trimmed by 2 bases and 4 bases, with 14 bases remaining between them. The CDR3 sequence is CASSEWGGKGTEAFF. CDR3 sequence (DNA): TGTGCCAGCAGTGAATGGGGGGGCAAGGGCACTGAAGCTTTCTTT.

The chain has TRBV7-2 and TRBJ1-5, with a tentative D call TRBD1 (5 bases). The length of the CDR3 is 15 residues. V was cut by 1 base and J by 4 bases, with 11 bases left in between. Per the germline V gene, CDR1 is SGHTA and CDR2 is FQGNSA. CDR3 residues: CASSLVGGENQPQHF. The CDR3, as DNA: TGTGCCAGCAGCTTAGTGGGGGGGGAAAATCAGCCCCAGCATTTT.

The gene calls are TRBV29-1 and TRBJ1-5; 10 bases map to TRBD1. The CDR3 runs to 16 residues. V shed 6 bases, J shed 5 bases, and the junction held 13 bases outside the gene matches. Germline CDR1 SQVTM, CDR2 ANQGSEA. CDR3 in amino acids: CSVATGDRGNDQPQHF. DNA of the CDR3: TGCAGCGTGGCGACCGGGGACAGGGGAAATGATCAGCCCCAGCATTTT.

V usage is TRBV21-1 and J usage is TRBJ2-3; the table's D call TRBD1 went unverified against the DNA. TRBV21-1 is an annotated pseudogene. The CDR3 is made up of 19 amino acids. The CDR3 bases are TGTGCCAGCAGCAAAGATCATATGATGGGGGCCCGACGGACAGATACGCAGTATTTT. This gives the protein CASSKDHMMGARRTDTQYF.

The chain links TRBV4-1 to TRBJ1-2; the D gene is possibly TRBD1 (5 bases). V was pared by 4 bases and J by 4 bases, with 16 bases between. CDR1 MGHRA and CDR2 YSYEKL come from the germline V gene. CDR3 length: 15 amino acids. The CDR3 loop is CASSPTFGGSYGYTF. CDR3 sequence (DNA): TGCGCCAGCAGCCCCACCTTCGGGGGATCCTATGGCTACACCTTC.

In nucleotides, the CDR3 is TGCGCCAGCAGCTTGTTAGGCGCGGGGGGTATCTATGGCTACACCTTC. It translates to CASSLLGAGGIYGYTF. The chain is built from TRBV5-1 and TRBJ1-2, with D perhaps TRBD1 (5 bases). The CDR3 is 16 residues long. The V and J ends lost 1 base and 4 bases respectively, with 17 bases between them. Germline CDR1 SGHRS, CDR2 YFSETQ.

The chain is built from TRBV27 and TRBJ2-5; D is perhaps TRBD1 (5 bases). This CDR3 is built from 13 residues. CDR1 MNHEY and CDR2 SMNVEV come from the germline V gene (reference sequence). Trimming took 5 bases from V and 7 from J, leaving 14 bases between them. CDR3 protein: CASSKLTQGTQYF. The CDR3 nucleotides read TGTGCCAGCAGTAAACTGACTCAGGGGACCCAGTACTTC.

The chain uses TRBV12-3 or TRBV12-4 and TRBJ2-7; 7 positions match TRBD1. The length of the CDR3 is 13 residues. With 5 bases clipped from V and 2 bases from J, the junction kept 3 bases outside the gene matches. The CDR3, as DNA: TGTGCCAGCAGTAGACAGGGAACCTACGAGCAGTACTTC. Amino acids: CASSRQGTYEQYF.

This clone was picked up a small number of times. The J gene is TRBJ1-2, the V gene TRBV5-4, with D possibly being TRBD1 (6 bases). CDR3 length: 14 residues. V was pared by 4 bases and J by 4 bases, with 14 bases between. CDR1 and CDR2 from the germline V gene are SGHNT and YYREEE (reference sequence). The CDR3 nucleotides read TGTGCCAGCAGCGATACAGGGTATGGCTATGGCTACACCTTC. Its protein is CASSDTGYGYGYTF.

The CDR3 bases are TGCAGCGTTGGACCTAGCGGGGGGCCAGATACGCAGTATTTT. This codes for CSVGPSGGPDTQYF. V is TRBV29-1 and J is TRBJ2-3; TRBD2 agrees at 11 bases. CDR3 length: 14 amino acids. The J segment lost 4 bases and the V segment lost 4 bases, leaving 4 bases of the junction unmatched. The germline CDR1 and CDR2 sequences are SQVTM and ANQGSEA.

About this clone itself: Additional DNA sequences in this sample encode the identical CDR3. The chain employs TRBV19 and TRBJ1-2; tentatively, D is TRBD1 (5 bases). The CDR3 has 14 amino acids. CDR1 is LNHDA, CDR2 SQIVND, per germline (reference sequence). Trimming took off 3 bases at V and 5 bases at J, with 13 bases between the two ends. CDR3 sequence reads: CASSIGPGLYGYTF. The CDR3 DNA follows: TGTGCCAGTAGTATCGGTCCAGGGCTGTATGGCTACACCTTC.

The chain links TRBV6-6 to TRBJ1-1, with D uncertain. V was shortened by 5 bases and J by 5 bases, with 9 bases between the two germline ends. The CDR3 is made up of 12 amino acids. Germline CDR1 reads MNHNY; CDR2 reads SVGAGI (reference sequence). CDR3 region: CASSPPGTEAFF. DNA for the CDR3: TGTGCCAGCAGTCCCCCGGGGACTGAAGCTTTCTTT.

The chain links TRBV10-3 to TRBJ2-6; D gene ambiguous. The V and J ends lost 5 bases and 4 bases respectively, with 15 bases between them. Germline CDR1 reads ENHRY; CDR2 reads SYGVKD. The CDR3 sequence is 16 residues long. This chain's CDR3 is CAISTPAATGANVLTF. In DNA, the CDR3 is TGTGCCATCAGTACCCCCGCGGCTACCGGGGCCAACGTCCTGACTTTC.

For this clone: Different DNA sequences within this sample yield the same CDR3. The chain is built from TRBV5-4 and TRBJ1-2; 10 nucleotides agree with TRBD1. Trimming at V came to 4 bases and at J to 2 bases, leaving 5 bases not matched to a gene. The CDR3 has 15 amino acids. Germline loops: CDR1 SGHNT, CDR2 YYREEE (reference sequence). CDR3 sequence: CASSLRTGGNYGYTF. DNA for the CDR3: TGTGCCAGCAGCCTCCGGACAGGGGGGAACTATGGCTACACCTTC.

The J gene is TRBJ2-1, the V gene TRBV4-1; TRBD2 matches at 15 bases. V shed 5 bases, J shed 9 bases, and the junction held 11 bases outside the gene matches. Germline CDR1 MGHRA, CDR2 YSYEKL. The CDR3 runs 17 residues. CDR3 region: CASSDPGLAGGYGEQFF. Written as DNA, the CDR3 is TGCGCCAGCAGCGACCCGGGACTAGCGGGGGGTTATGGTGAGCAGTTCTTC.

CDR3 loop: CASSPGQGSYGYTF. Here the CDR3 DNA reads TGTGCCAGCAGTCCCGGACAGGGAAGCTATGGCTACACCTTC. This rearrangement joins TRBV6-5 to TRBJ1-2; 8 nucleotides match TRBD1. Germline values: CDR1 MNHEY, CDR2 SVGAGI. J lost 4 bases, V lost 5 bases, and 6 bases had no gene match. This CDR3 region has 14 residues.

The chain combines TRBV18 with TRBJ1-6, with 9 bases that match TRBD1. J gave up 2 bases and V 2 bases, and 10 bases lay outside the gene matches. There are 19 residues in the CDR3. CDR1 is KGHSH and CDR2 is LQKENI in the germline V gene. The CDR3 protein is CASSPRDRVPLTYNSPLHF. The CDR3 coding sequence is TGTGCCAGCTCACCAAGGGACAGGGTCCCACTAACCTATAATTCACCCCTCCACTTT.

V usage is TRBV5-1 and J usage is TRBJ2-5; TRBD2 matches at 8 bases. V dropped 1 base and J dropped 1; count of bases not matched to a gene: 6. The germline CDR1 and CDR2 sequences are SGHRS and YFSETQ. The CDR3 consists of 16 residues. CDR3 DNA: TGCGCCAGCAGCTTGCGGGAGGGATCAGGCCAAGAGACCCAGTACTTC. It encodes CASSLREGSGQETQYF. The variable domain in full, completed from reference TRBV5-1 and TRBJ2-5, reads KAGVTQTPRYLIKTRGQQVTLSCSPISGHRSVSWYQQTPGQGLQFLFEYFSETQRNKGNFPGRFSGRQFSNSRSEMNVSTLELGDSALYLCASSLREGSGQETQYFGPGTRLLVL.

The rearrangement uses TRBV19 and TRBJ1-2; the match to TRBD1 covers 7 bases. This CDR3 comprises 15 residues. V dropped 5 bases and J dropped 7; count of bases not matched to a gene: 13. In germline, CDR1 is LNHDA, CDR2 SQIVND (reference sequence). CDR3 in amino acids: CASSFRQGHASGYTF. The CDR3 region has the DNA TGTGCCAGTAGTTTTAGACAGGGTCATGCTTCTGGCTACACCTTC.